This TCR beta chain was sequenced during a study of T-cell memory formation after mild COVID-19. In its sample, this clonotype was seen many times. The 5'RACE method, run with constant-segment primers, produced TCR alpha and TCR beta cDNA libraries (carrying sample barcodes and UMIs). TCRdb re-called the 5' RACE reads with MiXCR, one entry per CDR3 protein. The data show more than 400,000 distinct CDR3 sequences, 18% seen once. Looked up from germline, CDR1 is SGHTA and CDR2 is FQGNSA. CDR3 length equals 11 residues. The V and J ends lost 5 bases and 7 bases respectively, with 8 bases between them. The sample consisted of PBMCs or a T cell subset sorted from them (not recorded which). The clonotype was recovered from an adult woman who had mild COVID-19 (a few samples of this study predate the infection). Cell type and time point are not known. The chain recombines TRBV7-2 with TRBJ2-5, with D unclear. In nucleotides, the CDR3 is TGTGCCAGCAGCCCCGGGTGGACCCAGTACTTC. It is translated as CASSPGWTQYF.